One sample yielded the 32 T cell receptor beta chains listed below, sequenced in a study of T cells after yellow fever vaccination. MiXCR, applied by TCRdb to the 5' RACE reads, yields one record per CDR3 protein. The sample lists hundreds of thousands of distinct CDR3 sequences, approximately 13% occurring once. The material sequenced was PBMCs, taken on the day of the yellow fever booster vaccination. Receptors were obtained from a man under 40 who received the YFV17D yellow fever vaccine.

This clonotype has only a few counts. The chain is built from TRBV11-1 and TRBJ2-1; 7 nucleotides align to TRBD2. Germline CDR1 SGHAT, CDR2 FQDESV (reference sequence). With 3 bases clipped from V and 10 bases from J, the junction kept 21 bases outside the gene matches. The CDR3 has 18 amino acids. The CDR3 loop reads CASSFLRGGTTPWGEQFF. CDR3 sequence (DNA): TGTGCCAGCAGCTTTCTCCGGGGAGGGACTACCCCTTGGGGAGAGCAGTTCTTC.

This clonotype was seen a handful of times. The V gene is TRBV4-2, the J gene TRBJ2-5, with a tentative D call TRBD2 (6 bases). This CDR3 region has 14 residues. Per germline, CDR1 LGHNA and CDR2 YNFKEQ. The V end was cut by 3 bases, the J end by 5 bases, with 13 bases between. The CDR3 spells CASSQDRLGETQYF. CDR3 in DNA: TGTGCCAGCAGCCAGGATAGACTAGGGGAGACCCAGTACTTC.

This clonotype was observed many times. The genes are TRBV24-1 and TRBJ2-3; possible D gene TRBD2, 7 bases. Germline V gives CDR1 KGHDR, CDR2 SFDVKD. Trimming shortened V by 7 bases and J by 5 bases, and 21 bases separated the two germline ends. The CDR3 covers 16 residues. CDR3 amino acids: CATREGDAGAIDTQYF. The CDR3 DNA is TGTGCCACCAGGGAGGGGGACGCGGGAGCGATAGATACGCAGTATTTT.

This chain links TRBV25-1 with TRBJ2-3; D remains unclear. Germline CDR1 is MGHDK and CDR2 is SYGVNS. V was cut by 0 bases and J by 2 bases, with 6 bases left in between. This CDR3 has 14 amino acids. CDR3 DNA: TGTGCCAGCAGTGAATATAGTTCCACAGATACGCAGTATTTT. It specifies CASSEYSSTDTQYF. Looking up the rest from reference TRBV25-1 and TRBJ2-3 gives the full variable domain: EADIYQTPRYLVIGTGKKITLECSQTMGHDKMYWYQQDPGMELHLIHYSYGVNSTEKGDLSSESTVSRIRTEHFPLTLESARPSHTSQYLCASSEYSSTDTQYFGPGTRLTVL.

This clonotype has more than one count but fewer than ten. The V call is TRBV6-7, the J call TRBJ2-7, with D tentatively TRBD1 (6 bases). TRBV6-7 is an ORF; its function is uncertain. The CDR3 consists of 15 residues. Trimming left V 8 bases short and J 6 bases short, with 23 bases between. In DNA form, the CDR3 reads TGTGCCAGCCGGTCGAGACAGGCAAATTTACGCGAGCAGTACTTC. Encoded protein: CASRSRQANLREQYF.

A few counts support this clonotype. CDR3 loop: CASNSVEGYGYTF. Written as DNA, the CDR3 is TGTGCCTCAAACAGTGTAGAAGGCTATGGCTACACCTTC. This chain links TRBV30 with TRBJ1-2; D ambiguous. Germline CDR1 GTSNPN, CDR2 SVGIG (reference sequence). The CDR3 totals 13 residues. V lost 7 bases and J lost 4, with 16 bases in between. The full variable domain, rest sourced from reference TRBV30 and TRBJ1-2, is SQTIHQWPATLVQPVGSPLSLECTVEGTSNPNLYWYRQAAGRGLQLLFYSVGIGQISSEVPQNLSASRPQDRQFILSSKKLLLSDSGFYLCASNSVEGYGYTFGSGTRLTVV.

The chain joins TRBV6-5 to TRBJ1-5, with 7 nucleotides matching TRBD1. The ends lost 3 bases at V and 1 base at J; junction bases unmatched: 3. Germline CDR1 and CDR2: MNHEY and SVGAGI. CDR3 size: 15 residues. The CDR3 DNA is TGTGCCAGCAGTTATTTGGGACAGAGCAATCAGCCCCAGCATTTT. Its translation: CASSYLGQSNQPQHF.

This clonotype has only a few counts. This rearrangement joins TRBV27 to TRBJ2-7, with D uncertain. Trimming took off 0 bases at V and 6 bases at J, with 9 bases between the two ends. The CDR3 contains 13 residues. The germline gives CDR1 MNHEY, CDR2 SMNVEV (reference sequence). CDR3 amino acids: CASSLSDRSEQYF. The CDR3 coding sequence is TGTGCCAGCAGTTTATCGGACCGGAGCGAGCAGTACTTC.

Only a few counts were recorded for this clonotype. This sequence joins TRBV9 and TRBJ2-1, with TRBD2 identical over 11 bases. With V trimmed by 3 bases and J by 5 bases, 7 bases remained unmatched. The CDR3 contains 16 residues. Germline CDR1 is SGDLS and CDR2 is YYNGEE. CDR3 sequence: CASSARLAGLHNEQFF. The CDR3 DNA reads as TGTGCCAGCAGCGCTAGACTAGCGGGACTGCACAATGAGCAGTTCTTC.

The rearrangement links TRBV29-1 to TRBJ1-1, with D perhaps TRBD1 (6 bases). The length of the CDR3 is 14 residues. The V and J ends lost 7 bases and 3 bases respectively, with 18 bases between them. The germline gives CDR1 SQVTM, CDR2 ANQGSEA. CDR3 DNA sequence: TGCAGCGCCGATGAGGGGGGAGGCTACACTGAAGCTTTCTTT. Translated, it gives CSADEGGGYTEAFF.

This clonotype was found a few times. The chain couples TRBV29-1 to TRBJ2-5, with 8 bases matching TRBD2. V was pared by 7 bases and J by 7 bases, with 14 bases of the junction left unmatched. This CDR3 has 14 residues. Germline CDR1 and CDR2: SQVTM and ANQGSEA. DNA of the CDR3: TGCAGCGCGAATTCCGGGAGGGTTGATGGGACCCAGTACTTC. It specifies CSANSGRVDGTQYF.

J is TRBJ2-1 and V is TRBV11-2, with D possibly being TRBD1 or TRBD2 (6 bases each). Germline V lookup: CDR1 SGHAT, CDR2 FQNNGV. The CDR3 runs to 14 residues. V was pared by 4 bases and J by 9 bases, with 16 bases between. CDR3 nucleotides: TGTGCCAGCAGCTCCCTAGTTGGGGGGCTTGAGCAGTTCTTC. Its translation is CASSSLVGGLEQFF.

This sequence joins TRBV20-1 and TRBJ2-1; 7 nucleotides match TRBD2. Germline CDR1 and CDR2: DFQATT and SNEGSKA (reference sequence). The J segment lost 8 bases and the V segment lost 5 bases, leaving 9 bases of the junction unmatched. There are 13 residues in the CDR3. CDR3: CSAPTSSQDEQFF. In DNA form, the CDR3 reads TGCAGTGCTCCGACTAGCAGCCAGGATGAGCAGTTCTTC.

This clonotype appeared a few times. This rearrangement joins TRBV20-1 to TRBJ1-4; 8 bases match TRBD1. The J segment lost 8 bases and the V segment lost 7 bases, leaving 9 bases of the junction unmatched. The CDR3 has 13 residues. Germline CDR1 and CDR2: DFQATT and SNEGSKA (reference sequence). In DNA form, the CDR3 reads TGCAGTGGGCTACAGGGGGTTGACGAAAAACTGTTTTTT. This translates into CSGLQGVDEKLFF.

In this sample, this clonotype turned up once. This sequence joins TRBV15 and TRBJ2-1; D not resolved. The CDR3 has 13 amino acids. V shed 5 bases and J shed 5 bases, with 10 bases lying between them. The germline V gene encodes CDR1 LNHNV and CDR2 YYDKDF (reference sequence). CDR3 amino acids: CATSFGPNNEQFF. CDR3 coding DNA: TGTGCCACCAGCTTTGGACCGAACAATGAGCAGTTCTTC.

There are a few counts of this clonotype. The chain employs TRBV3-1 and TRBJ2-2; D call uncertain. V dropped 1 base and J dropped 2 bases, with 8 bases sitting between them. The CDR3 spans 15 residues. Per germline, CDR1 LGHDT and CDR2 YNNKEL (reference sequence). CDR3 bases: TGTGCCAGCAGCCAAGGTGGATTTAACACCGGGGAGCTGTTTTTT. Its protein product is CASSQGGFNTGELFF.

This chain joins TRBV7-9 and TRBJ2-7, with D perhaps matching TRBD1 (6 bases). V lost 5 bases and J lost 0, with 20 bases in between. The CDR3 length is 17 residues. Per the germline V gene, CDR1 is SEHNR and CDR2 is FQNEAQ (reference sequence). The CDR3 loop reads CASSPPTGTKSSYEQYF. The CDR3 bases are TGTGCCAGCAGCCCCCCAACCGGGACAAAGAGCTCCTACGAGCAGTACTTC.

This clonotype has more than one count but fewer than ten. The chain links TRBV4-2 to TRBJ1-5; 10 bases align to TRBD1. Trimming removed 4 bases from V and 9 bases from J; junction bases left unmatched: 6. Germline assignment: CDR1 LGHNA and CDR2 YNFKEQ. CDR3 length equals 14 residues. The DNA for the CDR3 is TGTGCCAGCAGCCTCGGGACAGGGGATGGGCCCCAGCATTTT. It encodes CASSLGTGDGPQHF.

The chain has TRBV12-3 or TRBV12-4 and TRBJ2-1; 8 bases fit TRBD2. The CDR3 has 11 amino acids. The V gene end was trimmed by 8 bases and the J gene end by 9 bases; junction bases not matched to a gene: 3. The CDR3 DNA reads as TGTGCCAGCGAAGCGGGAGTTGAGCAGTTCTTC. This codes for CASEAGVEQFF.

This clonotype was detected only a few times. V and J are TRBV4-3 and TRBJ1-1, with D uncertain. Germline values: CDR1 LGHNA, CDR2 YSLEER. Deletions cut 0 bases from V and 6 bases from J, with 17 bases between. The CDR3 is made up of 16 amino acids. The CDR3 here is CASSQDEWSSGSEAFF. CDR3 DNA sequence: TGCGCCAGCAGCCAAGATGAATGGAGTTCTGGGTCTGAAGCTTTCTTT.

This rearrangement joins TRBV20-1 to TRBJ2-2; no clear D. CDR1 is DFQATT, CDR2 SNEGSKA, per germline (reference sequence). V was shortened by 0 bases and J by 2 bases, with 1 base between the two germline ends. This CDR3 has 12 amino acids. This chain's CDR3 is CSARDNTGELFF. The DNA of the CDR3 is TGCAGTGCTAGAGATAACACCGGGGAGCTGTTTTTT.

This clonotype was seen many times. The V gene is TRBV20-1, the J gene TRBJ1-5; 8 bases match TRBD1. Germline trimming cut 5 bases from V and 3 bases from J; bases unmatched to any gene: 3. Germline assignment: CDR1 DFQATT and CDR2 SNEGSKA (reference sequence). There are 13 residues in the CDR3. The CDR3 sequence: CSAWQGANQPQHF. CDR3 in DNA: TGCAGTGCTTGGCAGGGGGCCAATCAGCCCCAGCATTTT.

This clonotype was seen repeatedly, ten times or more. The rearrangement uses TRBV18 and TRBJ2-7, with 7 bases aligning to TRBD1. This CDR3 comprises 14 residues. Germline lookup yields CDR1 KGHSH and CDR2 LQKENI. Trimming at V came to 4 bases and at J to 5 bases, leaving 8 bases not matched to a gene. CDR3 region: CASSQIYRGHEQYF. The CDR3 nucleotides read TGTGCCAGCTCACAAATTTACAGGGGTCACGAGCAGTACTTC.

This clonotype was detected only a few times. The chain recombines TRBV24-1 with TRBJ2-1, with a weak D call TRBD2 (5 bases). V was clipped by 6 bases and J by 0 bases, with 8 bases between them. This CDR3 contains 14 residues. Germline V gene sequence: CDR1 KGHDR, CDR2 SFDVKD. The CDR3: CATSSGSSYNEQFF. CDR3 sequence (DNA): TGTGCCACCAGTAGCGGAAGCTCCTACAATGAGCAGTTCTTC.

The chain recombines TRBV5-1 with TRBJ2-7; TRBD2 matches at 10 bases. CDR1 is SGHRS, CDR2 YFSETQ, per germline. V lost 0 bases, J lost 2 bases, and 5 bases stayed unmatched. The CDR3 is made up of 16 amino acids. The CDR3 spells CASSLGSLAGAYEQYF. CDR3 nucleotides: TGCGCCAGCAGCTTGGGTTCCCTAGCGGGAGCCTACGAGCAGTACTTC.

This clonotype has more than one count but fewer than ten. The V gene is TRBV6-5, the J gene TRBJ1-3; D gene ambiguous. CDR3 length equals 15 residues. CDR1 is MNHEY and CDR2 is SVGAGI in the germline V gene. Trimming removed 0 bases at V and 4 bases at J, with 10 bases between. The DNA for the CDR3 is TGTGCCAGCAGTTACTCTATTAGCTCCGGAAACACCATATATTTT. Amino acid sequence: CASSYSISSGNTIYF.

V usage is TRBV5-1 and J usage is TRBJ2-5, with D perhaps given as TRBD1 or TRBD2 (5 bases each). This CDR3 comprises 15 residues. V lost 4 bases and J lost 2, with 15 bases in between. The germline CDR1 and CDR2 sequences are SGHRS and YFSETQ. The CDR3 bases are TGCGCCAGCAGCGCTGGGACCCGCCAACAAGAGACCCAGTACTTC. This codes for CASSAGTRQQETQYF.

This clonotype appeared a few times. J is TRBJ2-1 and V is TRBV29-1; D unresolved. The ends were cut back, 1 base at V and 8 bases at J, with 18 bases in the middle. Per the germline V gene, CDR1 is SQVTM and CDR2 is ANQGSEA. This CDR3 has 15 amino acids. The CDR3: CSVEVEEGPTDEQFF. For the CDR3, the DNA is TGCAGCGTTGAAGTAGAGGAAGGGCCCACAGATGAGCAGTTCTTC.

The chain couples TRBV15 to TRBJ2-1; D is ambiguous. Germline V lookup: CDR1 LNHNV, CDR2 YYDKDF (reference sequence). The CDR3 consists of 12 residues. Trimming shortened V by 2 bases and J by 8 bases, and 7 bases separated the two germline ends. The CDR3 DNA sequence: TGTGCCACCAGCAGACCCATCCATGAGCAGTTCTTC. Its protein is CATSRPIHEQFF.

The chain joins TRBV7-2 to TRBJ2-7; 7 nucleotides line up with TRBD2. Germline V lookup: CDR1 SGHTA, CDR2 FQGNSA. The CDR3 length is 13 residues. V lost 3 bases to trimming and J lost 7 bases; unmatched junction nucleotides: 6. CDR3 in amino acids: CASSFLREREQYF. The CDR3 nucleotides are TGTGCCAGCAGCTTCTTGCGGGAGAGGGAGCAGTACTTC.

In its sample, this clonotype was seen a few times. This CDR3 reads CASTRRDRNYRGETQYF. DNA for the CDR3: TGTGCCAGCACCCGCAGGGACAGAAATTACAGGGGAGAGACCCAGTACTTC. The chain is built from TRBV7-8 and TRBJ2-5; 7 nucleotides align to TRBD1. The V gene end was trimmed by 7 bases and the J gene end by 4 bases; junction bases not matched to a gene: 18. Germline V CDR1 and CDR2: SGHVS, FQNEAQ. This CDR3 contains 17 residues.

Many counts were recorded for this clonotype. The chain joins TRBV5-1 to TRBJ2-1; D is possibly TRBD2 (6 bases). Trimming cost V 0 bases and J 5 bases, with 12 bases left between them. The length of the CDR3 is 15 residues. Germline CDR1 and CDR2: SGHRS and YFSETQ. CDR3 sequence reads: CASSLVAGSNNEQFF. The CDR3, as DNA: TGCGCCAGCAGCTTGGTGGCGGGATCTAACAATGAGCAGTTCTTC.